This entry lists 15 T cell receptor beta chains sequenced from one sample in a study of T cells in Graves' hyperthyroidism and ophthalmopathy. RNA transcripts yielded amplified TCR beta CDR3 regions. Researchers ran a first-round RT-PCR on the TCR CDR3 using the HTBI primer set. TCRdb used MiXCR to reprocess the multiplex PCR reads, holding one entry per CDR3 protein. The data contain some 800,000 distinct CDR3 sequences, around 38% of them singletons. The sequenced sample consisted of blood. The receptors derive from a man aged 18 to 35 with Graves' hyperthyroidism.

This clonotype was seen a single time. The chain uses TRBV9 and TRBJ1-2; 7 bases match TRBD1. Unmatched junction bases numbered 9, after V lost 4 bases and J lost 6 bases. This CDR3 contains 14 residues. CDR1 and CDR2 (germline): SGDLS, YYNGEE. CDR3 sequence (DNA): TGTGCCAGCAGCCTTCAACAGGGGAGGGATGGCTACACCTTC. Amino acids: CASSLQQGRDGYTF.

This clonotype was seen many times. This chain uses TRBV20-1 with TRBJ1-2; perhaps TRBD1 as D (5 bases). V was shortened by 0 bases and J by 3 bases, with 11 bases between the two germline ends. The CDR3 sequence is 14 residues long. Germline assignment: CDR1 DFQATT and CDR2 SNEGSKA (reference sequence). CDR3 nucleotides: TGCAGTGCTAGAGATCTAGACAGAGACTATGGCTACACCTTC. Residues: CSARDLDRDYGYTF.

Notes on this clonotype: One junction end does not reproduce the germline sequence, and a read error may be involved. This chain connects TRBV10-3 to TRBJ1-2; 8 positions match TRBD1. Looked up from germline, CDR1 is ENHRY and CDR2 is SYGVKD. The CDR3 consists of 14 residues. The CDR3 spells CASSLWTGNYGYTF. CDR3 DNA: TGTGCCAGCAGTTTATGGACAGGGAACTATGGCTACACCTTC.

This clonotype was found a few times. The chain joins TRBV2 to TRBJ1-3, with D tentatively TRBD1 (5 bases). The germline CDR1 and CDR2 sequences are SNHLY and FYNNEI. Trimming left V 6 bases short and J 2 bases short, with 14 bases between. The CDR3 is 15 amino acids. CDR3 DNA: TGTGCCAGCAGGGGCACAGAGGGACCTGGAAACACCATATATTTT. It translates to CASRGTEGPGNTIYF.

J is TRBJ2-7 and V is TRBV10-3, with 9 bases matching TRBD1. The CDR3 consists of 11 residues. The J segment lost 3 bases and the V segment lost 10 bases, leaving 1 base of the junction unmatched. Germline values: CDR1 ENHRY, CDR2 SYGVKD. The DNA of the CDR3 is TGTGCCACGGGACAGGGCTACGAGCAGTACTTC. Translating it yields CATGQGYEQYF.

There are many counts of this clonotype. The chain has TRBV2 and TRBJ2-7; perhaps TRBD1 as D (6 bases). V was shortened by 7 bases and J by 3 bases, with 16 bases between the two germline ends. Germline V lookup: CDR1 SNHLY, CDR2 FYNNEI. CDR3 length equals 14 residues. In DNA, the CDR3 is TGTGCCAGCAATGTTGGTGGGGGCATCTACGAGCAGTACTTC. This gives the protein CASNVGGGIYEQYF. The full variable domain, in which reference TRBV2 and TRBJ2-7 provide the parts outside the CDR3, is EPEVTQTPSHQVTQMGQEVILRCVPISNHLYFYWYRQILGQKVEFLVSFYNNEISEKSEIFDDQFSVERPDGSNFTLKIRSTKLEDSAMYFCASNVGGGIYEQYFGPGTRLTVT.

In this sample, this clonotype turned up a few times. The J gene is TRBJ1-1, the V gene TRBV12-3 or TRBV12-4; 8 positions match TRBD1. V dropped 6 bases and J dropped 3; count of bases not matched to a gene: 9. The CDR3 runs 15 residues. Here the CDR3 reads CASRNRDRKDTEAFF. The CDR3 DNA is TGTGCCAGCAGGAATCGGGACAGGAAGGACACTGAAGCTTTCTTT.

This clonotype has at least ten counts. This chain links TRBV2 with TRBJ1-4; the D gene is possibly TRBD1 (5 bases). Trimming stripped 5 bases from V and 7 bases from J, with 17 bases between. Germline CDR1 and CDR2: SNHLY and FYNNEI. There are 15 residues in the CDR3. The chain's CDR3 is CASSPDGGGGEKLFF. DNA of the CDR3: TGTGCCAGCAGTCCCGACGGGGGAGGAGGTGAAAAACTGTTTTTT.

This clonotype occurred a few times. Here the CDR3 DNA reads TGCGCCAGCAGCCGGACAGGGCAGGAGGAAAAACTGTTTTTT. This sequence encodes CASSRTGQEEKLFF. The chain joins TRBV5-1 to TRBJ1-4, with TRBD1 matching 8 bases. The CDR3 is 14 residues long. J lost 8 bases, V lost 4 bases, and 7 bases had no gene match. Germline CDR1 SGHRS, CDR2 YFSETQ.

The chain couples TRBV7-2 to TRBJ2-7, with a tentative D call TRBD2 (6 bases). The CDR3 is made up of 13 amino acids. The germline V gene has CDR1 SGHTA and CDR2 FQGNSA. V gave up 6 bases and J gave up 4 bases, with 13 bases separating them. Here the CDR3 reads CASSWASEYEQYF. The CDR3 DNA is TGTGCCAGCAGTTGGGCTAGCGAGTACGAGCAGTACTTC. Full variable domain (outside the CDR3, taken from reference TRBV7-2 and TRBJ2-7): GAGVSQSPSNKVTEKGKDVELRCDPISGHTALYWYRQSLGQGLEFLIYFQGNSAPDKSGLPSDRFSAERTGGSVSTLTIQRTQQEDSAVYLCASSWASEYEQYFGPGTRLTVT.

This clonotype was detected a few times. The rearrangement joins TRBV7-2 to TRBJ2-5; TRBD1 matches at 9 bases. Germline V gives CDR1 SGHTA, CDR2 FQGNSA. J gave up 4 bases and V 3 bases, and 6 bases lay outside the gene matches. This CDR3 contains 15 residues. CDR3 nucleotide sequence: TGTGCCAGCAGCTTCGCCCCGGGACAGGGAGAGACCCAGTACTTC. It codes for CASSFAPGQGETQYF. The variable domain in full, completed from reference TRBV7-2 and TRBJ2-5, reads GAGVSQSPSNKVTEKGKDVELRCDPISGHTALYWYRQSLGQGLEFLIYFQGNSAPDKSGLPSDRFSAERTGGSVSTLTIQRTQQEDSAVYLCASSFAPGQGETQYFGPGTRLLVL.

V usage is TRBV7-2 and J usage is TRBJ1-3, with D unresolved. The V end lost 1 base, the J end lost 2 bases, and 15 bases lay between the germline ends. This CDR3 contains 17 residues. In germline, CDR1 is SGHTA, CDR2 FQGNSA. The CDR3 region has the DNA TGTGCCAGCAGCTTAGGGGGTGAAGGGAATCCTGGAAACACCATATATTTT. Amino acid sequence: CASSLGGEGNPGNTIYF.

The chain couples TRBV15 to TRBJ1-5; D unclear. The CDR3 consists of 16 residues. CDR1 and CDR2 (germline): LNHNV, YYDKDF (reference sequence). Trimming cost V 3 bases and J 4 bases, with 16 bases left between them. The CDR3 nucleotides are TGTGCCACCAGCAGCGTACGAATAGGCGATAATCAGCCCCAGCATTTT. Protein: CATSSVRIGDNQPQHF.

The chain carries TRBV4-3 and TRBJ2-7; D could derive from TRBD1 or TRBD2 (5 bases each). V was shortened by 1 base and J by 2 bases, with 9 bases between the two germline ends. The germline V gene has CDR1 LGHNA and CDR2 YSLEER. This CDR3 has 14 residues. The CDR3 DNA reads TGCGCCAGCAGCCAAGGCCTGGGGGCCTACGAGCAGTACTTC. Its protein product is CASSQGLGAYEQYF.

This clonotype has only a few counts. The V and J genes are TRBV6-1 and TRBJ1-1; D gene unclear. Germline CDR1 reads MNHNS; CDR2 reads SASEGT. V was trimmed by 3 bases and J by 3 bases, leaving 8 bases between them. The CDR3 spans 13 residues. The CDR3 spells CASSDRSDTEAFF. Here the CDR3 DNA reads TGTGCCAGCAGTGACCGAAGCGACACTGAAGCTTTCTTT.